This T cell receptor (beta chain) came from a study of T cells in Graves' hyperthyroidism and ophthalmopathy. Findings of the study overall: Peripheral blood also featured most of the thyroid clonotypes expanded above 0.001. Separating ophthalmopathy from stable hyperthyroidism was achieved by a 13 V-J model.

TCR beta CDR3 regions were amplified from RNA. The HTBI primer set drove a first-round RT-PCR of the TCR CDR3. TCRdb reanalysed the multiplex PCR reads using MiXCR and keeps one entry per CDR3 protein. Among 730,000 or so distinct CDR3 sequences listed, about 17% were seen once. Only a few counts were recorded for this clonotype. The antigen is not known. Those with hyperthyroidism were 18 to 65 years old, newly diagnosed, and ill for under 2 months. Isolation of PBMCs was performed on about 10 ml fresh peripheral blood. Germline V gene lookup returns CDR1 MGHRA and CDR2 YSYEKL. This CDR3 contains 16 residues. V lost 0 bases and J 2 bases, leaving 11 bases between the germline ends.

The chain recombines TRBV4-1 with TRBJ1-5; D is unclear. This TCR was recovered from a woman in her 50s with Graves' hyperthyroidism that later progressed to Graves' ophthalmopathy. The sequenced material came from blood. CDR3 DNA: TGCGCCAGCAGCCAAGAGTGGACGGCGGGCAATCAGCCCCAGCATTTT. This codes for CASSQEWTAGNQPQHF.